This TCR beta chain stems from a study of pediatric ulcerative colitis. Here immunoSEQ multiplex PCR was the method, and the copy in TCRdb shows in-frame clones only, minus some. The table lists tens of thousands of clones, 60% to 75% of them singletons, with 0.65% to 0.95% in the top ten. Trimming left V 5 bases short and J 1 base short, with 8 bases between. Germline lookup yields CDR1 MGHDK and CDR2 SYGVNS. There are 13 residues in the CDR3. One to two pinch biopsies were taken from the rectum during colonoscopy. The chain recombines TRBV25-1 with TRBJ2-5; D gene ambiguous. This TCR was recovered from a boy younger than 18 with moderate ulcerative colitis. The sequenced sample consisted of gut tissue. The CDR3 region is CASSSQPQETQYF. DNA of the CDR3: TGTGCCAGCAGTAGCCAACCCCAAGAGACCCAGTACTTC. Full variable domain (remainder filled in from reference TRBV25-1 and TRBJ2-5): EADIYQTPRYLVIGTGKKITLECSQTMGHDKMYWYQQDPGMELHLIHYSYGVNSTEKGDLSSESTVSRIRTEHFPLTLESARPSHTSQYLCASSSQPQETQYFGPGTRLLVL.